The clone carrying this TCR beta chain was counted many times. Antigen: not known. Under the authors' procedure: Without quality scores, immunoSEQ junctional reads could not be filtered like full-length reads. Sequenced by immunoSEQ multiplex PCR; TCRdb stores in-frame clones only, minus some. V, J and clone size were drawn from that table, and D and trimming were deduced from the DNA. Of around 990,000 clones in the sample, around three quarters were seen once. This entry comes from a study of shared clonotypes between healthy human individuals. Study results and limitations: Larger richness was generally estimated for naive than memory subsets. In this cohort, only blood was sampled, and tissue repertoires likely differ. The study found lower generation probabilities in non-shared clonotypes than in those shared by all four donors.

Trimming removed 4 bases at V and 0 bases at J, with 9 bases between. CDR3 length: 14 amino acids. CDR1 is SQVTM, CDR2 ANQGSEA, per germline. The material sequenced was memory CD4+ T cells from PBMCs. Indicated subset: CD45RA-negative fraction. This receptor was taken from a man between 18 and 35 years old in good health. Some clones in this sample may be carry-over from other donors' samples. V gene TRBV29-1 combines with J gene TRBJ2-2, with D perhaps matching TRBD1 (5 bases). CDR3 protein: CSVAHRPNTGELFF. In DNA form, the CDR3 reads TGCAGCGTTGCCCACAGGCCGAACACCGGGGAGCTGTTTTTT.